The 12 T cell receptor beta chains listed next were all sequenced from one sample in a study of T cells in localized non-small cell lung cancer. Data came from immunoSEQ multiplex PCR; TCRdb stores just in-frame clones and leaves some out. Of fewer than 40,000 clones listed, roughly 88% were seen once; the top ten hold 4.2%. Sequenced material: peripheral blood mononuclear cells, taken before any cancer treatment. The receptors were sampled from a woman aged 40-69 years with stage III lung adenocarcinoma.

This rearrangement joins TRBV5-5 to TRBJ1-4; 7 bases are a match to TRBD1. This CDR3 region has 15 residues. Germline assignment: CDR1 SGHKS and CDR2 YYEKEE (reference sequence). V lost 0 bases, J lost 5 bases, and 4 bases stayed unmatched. The CDR3 is CASSLVQGGNEKLFF. The CDR3 DNA sequence: TGTGCCAGCAGCTTGGTTCAAGGGGGCAATGAAAAACTGTTTTTT.

This rearrangement joins TRBV7-8 to TRBJ1-3; D not certain. V was clipped by 0 bases and J by 9 bases, with 15 bases between them. Germline CDR1 is SGHVS and CDR2 is FQNEAQ. The CDR3 has 15 amino acids. CDR3 in amino acids: CASSLAGLNSGTIYF. For the CDR3, the DNA is TGTGCCAGCAGCTTAGCCGGACTGAACTCGGGCACCATATATTTT.

V is TRBV7-8 and J is TRBJ2-5; D is ambiguous. CDR3 length equals 13 residues. The germline CDR1 and CDR2 sequences are SGHVS and FQNEAQ. V shed 5 bases and J shed 2 bases, with 9 bases lying between them. For the CDR3, the DNA is TGTGCCAGCAGCCCAGATAATCAAGAGACCCAGTACTTC. This sequence encodes CASSPDNQETQYF. The whole variable domain, remainder taken from reference TRBV7-8 and TRBJ2-5, is GAGVSQSPRYKVAKRGQDVALRCDPISGHVSLFWYQQALGQGPEFLTYFQNEAQLDKSGLPSDRFFAERPEGSVSTLKIQRTQQEDSAVYLCASSPDNQETQYFGPGTRLLVL.

The V and J genes are TRBV27 and TRBJ1-1; D is unclear. CDR1 and CDR2 (germline): MNHEY, SMNVEV (reference sequence). The CDR3 length is 14 residues. The ends were cut back, 2 bases at V and 1 base at J, with 8 bases in the middle. For the CDR3, the DNA is TGTGCCAGCAGTTTAGGGCAGCAGAACACTGAAGCTTTCTTT. As protein: CASSLGQQNTEAFF.

The chain couples TRBV7-9 to TRBJ2-5; D is possibly TRBD2 (6 bases). V gave up 1 base and J gave up 6 bases, with 9 bases separating them. Germline V lookup: CDR1 SEHNR, CDR2 FQNEAQ (reference sequence). This CDR3 region has 13 residues. CDR3 region: CASSLVGGKTQYF. In nucleotides, the CDR3 is TGTGCCAGCAGCTTAGTTGGGGGGAAGACCCAGTACTTC.

This clone was seen only once. The chain carries TRBV4-3 and TRBJ2-2, with 7 bases aligning to TRBD2. Germline CDR1 LGHNA, CDR2 YSLEER. The CDR3 is 16 residues long. The V gene end was trimmed by 2 bases and the J gene end by 5 bases; junction bases not matched to a gene: 8. The CDR3 here is CASSQPRGGGTGELFF. In nucleotides, the CDR3 is TGCGCCAGCAGCCAACCCCGTGGGGGGGGGACCGGGGAGCTGTTTTTT.

This chain joins TRBV5-8 and TRBJ2-7, with 8 positions matching TRBD2. Germline V gives CDR1 SGHTS, CDR2 YDEGEE. The CDR3 spans 13 residues. The J segment lost 4 bases and the V segment lost 8 bases, leaving 8 bases of the junction unmatched. In DNA form, the CDR3 reads TGTGCCAGTCCCGGGAGGGCTTTATACGAGCAGTACTTC. Its translation: CASPGRALYEQYF.

The chain carries TRBV5-6 and TRBJ2-5, with 8 bases that match TRBD1. CDR3 size: 14 residues. CDR1 and CDR2 from the germline V gene are SGHDT and YYEEEE. The V and J ends lost 2 bases and 3 bases, in that order; junction bases with no gene match: 3. The CDR3 protein is CASSFPTGEETQYF. The CDR3 DNA is TGTGCCAGCAGCTTCCCGACAGGGGAAGAGACCCAGTACTTC. The full variable domain, its missing parts supplied by reference TRBV5-6 and TRBJ2-5, is DAGVTQSPTHLIKTRGQQVTLRCSPKSGHDTVSWYQQALGQGPQFIFQYYEEEERQRGNFPDRFSGHQFPNYSSELNVNALLLGDSALYLCASSFPTGEETQYFGPGTRLLVL.

The V call is TRBV7-9, the J call TRBJ1-2, with 11 bases that match TRBD1. The CDR3 covers 15 residues. The V gene end was trimmed by 8 bases and the J gene end by 7 bases; junction bases not matched to a gene: 12. Germline assignment: CDR1 SEHNR and CDR2 FQNEAQ (reference sequence). CDR3 nucleotides: TGTGCCAGCCAGACGGACAGGGGGCAGTTTAGTGGCTACACCTTC. Amino acids: CASQTDRGQFSGYTF.

This clone ranks as medium-sized. The chain has TRBV5-1 and TRBJ2-2, with 8 nucleotides matching TRBD1. There are 18 residues in the CDR3. Looked up from germline, CDR1 is SGHRS and CDR2 is YFSETQ. V dropped 2 bases and J dropped 7; count of bases not matched to a gene: 16. The CDR3 coding sequence is TGCGCCAGCAGCTTTGATACGTTGCCAGGGGGCGGTGGCGGGGAGCTGTTTTTT. It encodes CASSFDTLPGGGGGELFF. The full variable domain, rest sourced from reference TRBV5-1 and TRBJ2-2, is KAGVTQTPRYLIKTRGQQVTLSCSPISGHRSVSWYQQTPGQGLQFLFEYFSETQRNKGNFPGRFSGRQFSNSRSEMNVSTLELGDSALYLCASSFDTLPGGGGGELFFGEGSRLTVL.

This clone has a single count. This chain connects TRBV11-2 to TRBJ2-1; 12 bases align to TRBD2. Germline V CDR1 and CDR2: SGHAT, FQNNGV. The junction had 0 bases not matched to a gene; V was cut back by 2 bases and J by 7 bases. This CDR3 has 14 residues. The CDR3 nucleotides are TGTGCCAGCAGCTTACTAGCGGGGGGGAATGAGCAGTTCTTC. Amino acids: CASSLLAGGNEQFF.

The rearrangement links TRBV4-2 to TRBJ2-1, with 12 bases aligning to TRBD2. The V gene's germline CDR1 is LGHNA and CDR2 YNFKEQ. The CDR3 covers 16 residues. After removal of 4 bases from V and 7 bases from J, the junction contained 8 bases not matched to a gene. In DNA, the CDR3 is TGTGCCAGCAGCCCTCTAGCGGGAGGGAGGGGGAATGAGCAGTTCTTC. Translated: CASSPLAGGRGNEQFF.